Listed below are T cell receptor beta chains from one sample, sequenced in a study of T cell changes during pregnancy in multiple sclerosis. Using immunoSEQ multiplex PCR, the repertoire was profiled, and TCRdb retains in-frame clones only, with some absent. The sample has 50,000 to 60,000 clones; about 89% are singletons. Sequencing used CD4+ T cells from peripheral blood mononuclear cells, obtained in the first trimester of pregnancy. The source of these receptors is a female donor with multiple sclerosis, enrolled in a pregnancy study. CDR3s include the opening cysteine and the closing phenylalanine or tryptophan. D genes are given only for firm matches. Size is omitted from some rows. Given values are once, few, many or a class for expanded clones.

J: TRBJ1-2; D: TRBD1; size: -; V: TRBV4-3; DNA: TGCGCCAGCAGCCACTTCAGGACAGGGGGAGTTGAAATCAGCGGCTACACCTTC; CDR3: CASSHFRTGGVEISGYTF
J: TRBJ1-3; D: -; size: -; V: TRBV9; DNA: TGTGCCAGCAGCGTAGATGGGATGTGGAGGGGCTCTGGAAACACCATATATTTT; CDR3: CASSVDGMWRGSGNTIYF
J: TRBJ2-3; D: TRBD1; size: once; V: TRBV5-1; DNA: TGCGCCAGCAGCTTGGCTCATCGGGACAGGGGCACAGATACGCAGTATTTT; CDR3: CASSLAHRDRGTDTQYF
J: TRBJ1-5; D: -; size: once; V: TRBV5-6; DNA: TGTGCCAGCAGCTTGAATCCAGGACAGTCCGGACAGCCCCAGCATTTT; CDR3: CASSLNPGQSGQPQHF
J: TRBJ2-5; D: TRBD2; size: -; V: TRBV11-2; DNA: TGTGCCAGCAGCTCCGGGACTAGTCAAGAGACCCAGTACTTC; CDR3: CASSSGTSQETQYF
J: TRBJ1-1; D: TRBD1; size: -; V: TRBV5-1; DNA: TGCGCCAGCAGCCGATCCGGGACAGGACTCATGAACACTGAAGCTTTCTTT; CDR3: CASSRSGTGLMNTEAFF
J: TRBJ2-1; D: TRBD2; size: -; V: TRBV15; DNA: TGTGCCACCAGCGGTGGGACTAGCGGGGGGAGCTCCTACAATGAGCAGTTCTTC; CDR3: CATSGGTSGGSSYNEQFF
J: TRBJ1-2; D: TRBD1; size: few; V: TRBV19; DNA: TGTGCCAGTAGTAGGGGACAGGGCGACAGCTATGGCTACACCTTC; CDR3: CASSRGQGDSYGYTF
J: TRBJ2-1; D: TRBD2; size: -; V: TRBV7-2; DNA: TGTGCCAGCAGCTTACTAGCGGGGGGGGGTGAGCAGTTCTTC; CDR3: CASSLLAGGGEQFF
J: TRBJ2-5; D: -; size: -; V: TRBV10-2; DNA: TGCGCCAGCAGTGAGTCGGGCCACCAAGAGACCCAGTACTTC; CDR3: CASSESGHQETQYF
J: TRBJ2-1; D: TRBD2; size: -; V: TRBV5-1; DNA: TGCGCCAGCAGCTACCTAGCGGGGGCCGACAATGAGCAGTTCTTC; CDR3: CASSYLAGADNEQFF
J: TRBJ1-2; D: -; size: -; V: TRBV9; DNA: TGTGCCAGCAGCGTAGCACGGGGTTTGGGCAGTGGCTACACCTTC; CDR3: CASSVARGLGSGYTF
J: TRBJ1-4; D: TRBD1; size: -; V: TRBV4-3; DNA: TGCGCCAGCAGCCCGACAGGGGCGGCCCTTAATGAAAAACTGTTTTTT; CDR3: CASSPTGAALNEKLFF
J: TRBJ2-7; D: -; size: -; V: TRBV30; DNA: TGTGCCTGGAGTCCGGGGGTGTACGAGCAGTACTTC; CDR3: CAWSPGVYEQYF
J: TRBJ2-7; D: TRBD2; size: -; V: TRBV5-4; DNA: TGTGCCAGCAGCCGACCGGGACTAGCGGGGGGGACGGCAGAGCAGTACTTC; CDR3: CASSRPGLAGGTAEQYF
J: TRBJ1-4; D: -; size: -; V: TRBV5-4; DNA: TGTGCCAGCAGACCGCAGGGGCCGGGAGAAAAACTGTTTTTT; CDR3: CASRPQGPGEKLFF
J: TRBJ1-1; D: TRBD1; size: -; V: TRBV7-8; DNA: TGTGCCAGCAGCTATACAGGGGGCAGGGGAGCTTTCTTT; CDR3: CASSYTGGRGAFF
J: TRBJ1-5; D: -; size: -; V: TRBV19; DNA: TGTGCCAGTAGTTGGGAGGGCAATCAGCCCCAGCATTTT; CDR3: CASSWEGNQPQHF
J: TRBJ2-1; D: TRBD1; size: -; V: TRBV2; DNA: TGTGCCAGCAACGGCGACAGGGCCCTCCTTGTCAATGAGCAGTTCTTC; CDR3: CASNGDRALLVNEQFF
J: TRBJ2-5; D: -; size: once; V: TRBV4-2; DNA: TGTGCCAGCAGCCCTAAGGTAGCGGCAGGGATTAGCACGGCGGTCCCAAAGAAGGAGACCCAGTACTTC; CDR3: CASSPKVAAGISTAVPKKETQYF
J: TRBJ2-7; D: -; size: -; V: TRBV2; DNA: TGTGCCAGCAGTGTGGAGGGACAGTCCTACGAGCAGTACTTC; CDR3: CASSVEGQSYEQYF
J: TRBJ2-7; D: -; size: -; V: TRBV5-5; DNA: TGTGCCAGCAGCACGGAGTTGAGGTTATCGGGGAAATACGAGCAGTACTTC; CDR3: CASSTELRLSGKYEQYF
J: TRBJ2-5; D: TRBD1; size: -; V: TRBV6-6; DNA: TGTGCCAGCAGCCGGACAGGGAGGGAGACCCAGTACTTC; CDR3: CASSRTGRETQYF
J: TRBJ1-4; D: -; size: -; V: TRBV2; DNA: TGTGCCAGCAGGGCGGCAGCCGTTGGGGAAAAACTGTTTTTT; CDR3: CASRAAAVGEKLFF
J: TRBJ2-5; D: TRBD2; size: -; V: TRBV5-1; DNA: TGCGCCAGCAGCCCCGGAGGTAGCGGGGGGGAAGAGACCCAGTACTTC; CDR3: CASSPGGSGGEETQYF
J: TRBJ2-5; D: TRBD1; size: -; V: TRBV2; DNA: TGTGCCAGCACGGGGGACAGGGCGAAGACCCAGTACTTC; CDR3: CASTGDRAKTQYF
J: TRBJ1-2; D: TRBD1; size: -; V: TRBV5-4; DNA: TGTGCCAGCAGCTTGCCGGGACAGGGAATCTATGGCTACACCTTC; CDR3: CASSLPGQGIYGYTF
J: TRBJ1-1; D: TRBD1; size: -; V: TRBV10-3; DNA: TGTGCCATCAGCCTCCTACAGGGGGACACTGAAGCTTTCTTT; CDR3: CAISLLQGDTEAFF
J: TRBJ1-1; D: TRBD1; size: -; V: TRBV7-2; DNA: TGTGCCAGCAGCTCCTCGGACAGGGGGAACACTGAAGCTTTCTTT; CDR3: CASSSSDRGNTEAFF
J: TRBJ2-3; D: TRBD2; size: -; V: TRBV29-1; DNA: TGCAGCGTTGGTATAGCGGGGGGGATATCAGATACGCAGTATTTT; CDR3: CSVGIAGGISDTQYF
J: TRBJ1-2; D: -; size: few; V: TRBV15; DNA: TGTGCCACCAGCAGAGATTATCGGGGCTACACCTTC; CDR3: CATSRDYRGYTF
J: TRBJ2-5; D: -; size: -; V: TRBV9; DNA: TGTGCCAGCAGCGTAGCAGGGCAAGAGACCCAGTACTTC; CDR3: CASSVAGQETQYF
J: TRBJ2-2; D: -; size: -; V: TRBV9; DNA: TGTGCCAGCAGCGTAGCTCGGGGGGCCGGCACCGGGGAGCTGTTTTTT; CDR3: CASSVARGAGTGELFF
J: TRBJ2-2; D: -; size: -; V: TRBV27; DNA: TGTGCCACCCCCTCTACGAACACCGGGGAGCTGTTTTTT; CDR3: CATPSTNTGELFF
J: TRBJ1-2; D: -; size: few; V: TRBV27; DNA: TGTGCCAGCAGTTGGGCAGGATTACGGGGGAACTATGGCTACACCTTC; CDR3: CASSWAGLRGNYGYTF
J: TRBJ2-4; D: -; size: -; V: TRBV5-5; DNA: TGTGCCAGCAGCCATCGAGAGGGCGGAAACATTCAGTACTTC; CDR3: CASSHREGGNIQYF
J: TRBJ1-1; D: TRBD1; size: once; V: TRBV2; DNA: TGTGCCAGCAGCACCGACAGGGGCACTGAAGCTTTCTTT; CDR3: CASSTDRGTEAFF
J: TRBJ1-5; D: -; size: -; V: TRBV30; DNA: TGTGCCTGGAGTAGAGGTCTGAGCAATCAGCCCCAGCATTTT; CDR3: CAWSRGLSNQPQHF
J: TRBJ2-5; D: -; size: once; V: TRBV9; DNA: TGTGCCAGCAGCTTCCGGGATTTAAGACAAGAGACCCAGTACTTC; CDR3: CASSFRDLRQETQYF
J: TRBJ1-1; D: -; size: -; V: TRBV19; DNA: TGTGCCAGTAGTATGGGGCTCACTGAAGCTTTCTTT; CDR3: CASSMGLTEAFF
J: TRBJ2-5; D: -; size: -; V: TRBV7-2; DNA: TGTGCCAGCAGCCCCCCCGCGGAGACCCAGTACTTC; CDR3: CASSPPAETQYF
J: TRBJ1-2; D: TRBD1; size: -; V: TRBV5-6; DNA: TGTGCCAGCAGCTACTTGGGACAGGGCCTCTATGGCTACACCTTC; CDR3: CASSYLGQGLYGYTF
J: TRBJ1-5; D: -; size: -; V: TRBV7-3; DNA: TGTGCCAGCAGCTTGACAGGACCTAATCAGCCCCAGCATTTT; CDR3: CASSLTGPNQPQHF
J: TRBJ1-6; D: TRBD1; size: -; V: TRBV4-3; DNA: TGCGCCAGCAGCCAAGAGACAGGGGGCGCCTCCAATAATTCACCCCTCCACTTT; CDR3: CASSQETGGASNNSPLHF
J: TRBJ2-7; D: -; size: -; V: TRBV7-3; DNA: TGTGCCAGCAGCTCCGTCGCGGGGGCCGCCTACGAGCAGTACTTC; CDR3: CASSSVAGAAYEQYF
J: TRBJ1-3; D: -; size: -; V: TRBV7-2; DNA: TGTGCCAGCTCCAGTCACTCTGGAAACACCATATATTTT; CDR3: CASSSHSGNTIYF
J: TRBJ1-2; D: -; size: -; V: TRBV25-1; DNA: TGTGCCAGCGGGAGGGACTTAAATTCTGGCTACACCTTC; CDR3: CASGRDLNSGYTF
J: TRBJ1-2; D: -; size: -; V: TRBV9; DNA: TGTGCCAGCAGCGTAGACAGGGCAGTCTATGGCTACACCTTC; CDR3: CASSVDRAVYGYTF
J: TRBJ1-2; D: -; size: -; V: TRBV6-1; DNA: TGTGCCAGCAGCGCAGGAACCACTAACTATGGCTACACCTTC; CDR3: CASSAGTTNYGYTF
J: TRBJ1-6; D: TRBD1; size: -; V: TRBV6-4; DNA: TGTGCCAGCAGTGAGGGGGACAGCAATTCACCCCTCCACTTT; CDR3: CASSEGDSNSPLHF
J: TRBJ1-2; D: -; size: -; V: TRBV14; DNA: TGTGCCAGCAGCCCCCGGGGGGCTAACTATGGCTACACCTTC; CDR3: CASSPRGANYGYTF
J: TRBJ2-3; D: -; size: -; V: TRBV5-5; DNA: TGTGCCAGCAGTTCACAGGGTATTAGCACAGATACGCAGTATTTT; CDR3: CASSSQGISTDTQYF
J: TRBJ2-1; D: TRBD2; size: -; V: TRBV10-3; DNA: TGTGCCATCAGTGAGGTGGCTAGCGGGGGCAATGAGCAGTTCTTC; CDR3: CAISEVASGGNEQFF
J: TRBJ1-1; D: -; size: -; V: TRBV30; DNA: TGTGCCTGGAGTGTCATACGAGGGACTGAAGCTTTCTTT; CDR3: CAWSVIRGTEAFF
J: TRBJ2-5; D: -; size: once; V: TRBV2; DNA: TGTGCCAGCAGGGGGGCCGCAGAGACCCAGTACTTC; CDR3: CASRGAAETQYF
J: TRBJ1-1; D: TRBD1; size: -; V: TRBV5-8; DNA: TGTGCCAGCAGCTTCTGGGTCGGGGACAGCCATAACACTGAAGCTTTCTTT; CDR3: CASSFWVGDSHNTEAFF
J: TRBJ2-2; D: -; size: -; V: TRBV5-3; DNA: TGTGCCAGAAGCTTGGGTGCAGGGGACACCGGGGAGCTGTTTTTT; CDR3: CARSLGAGDTGELFF
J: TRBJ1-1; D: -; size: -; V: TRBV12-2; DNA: TGTGCAAGTCGCTTGGGTAGAGGACAGGAAGGAGTCAAGGGTGGTCCAAACACTGAAGCTTTCTTT; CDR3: CASRLGRGQEGVKGGPNTEAFF
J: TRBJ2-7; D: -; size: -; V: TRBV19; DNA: TGTGCCAGTAGTCACAACTACGAGCAGTACTTC; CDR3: CASSHNYEQYF
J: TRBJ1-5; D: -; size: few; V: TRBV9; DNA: TGTGCCAGCAGCGTAGGAGGGTCCGAGACGCCCCAGCATTTT; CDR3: CASSVGGSETPQHF